Listed here are 28 T cell receptor beta chains from one sample, sequenced in a study of shared clonotypes between healthy human individuals. Produced via immunoSEQ multiplex PCR; TCRdb's table is partial and in-frame only. This sample has millions of clones; just under 95% occur once, and the top ten carry 1% to 1.3%. Naive CD8 cells lacked CD45RO, underwent positive selection for CCR7 and left out terminally differentiated effector memory CD45RA+ cells. What was sequenced was naive CD8+ T cells sorted from blood. Every receptor here comes from a man aged 18 to 35 in good health.

On this clone itself: This same CDR3 is encoded by further DNA sequences in the sample. In DNA, the CDR3 is TGTGCCAGCAGCCCAGAGGATTCCTACGAGCAGTACTTC. Translated: CASSPEDSYEQYF. This chain connects TRBV11-2 to TRBJ2-7, with no clear D. This CDR3 region has 13 residues. The ends were cut back, 5 bases at V and 1 base at J, with 9 bases in the middle. Germline values: CDR1 SGHAT, CDR2 FQNNGV.

This chain uses TRBV5-6 with TRBJ1-5; D not resolved. This CDR3 has 15 residues. Germline CDR1 and CDR2: SGHDT and YYEEEE. V lost 2 bases to trimming and J lost 1 base, with 10 bases between them. The CDR3 DNA reads as TGTGCCAGCAGCTTCACGGGTAAGAGCAATCAGCCCCAGCATTTT. It specifies CASSFTGKSNQPQHF.

The genes are TRBV7-2 and TRBJ1-5; D is perhaps TRBD1 (5 bases). This CDR3 has 16 residues. V lost 1 base to trimming and J lost 3 bases, with 13 bases between them. CDR1 and CDR2 (germline): SGHTA, FQGNSA. The CDR3: CASSLGSAGYNQPQHF. The CDR3, as DNA: TGTGCCAGCAGCTTAGGTTCAGCAGGGTACAATCAGCCCCAGCATTTT.

On this clone itself: Other DNA sequences in the same sample also yield this CDR3. V gene TRBV13 combines with J gene TRBJ1-3, with D unclear. Between the trimmed V and J ends, which lost 1 base and 4 bases, there was a span of 2 bases. In germline, CDR1 is PRHDT, CDR2 FYEKMQ (reference sequence). The CDR3 contains 12 residues. CDR3 sequence: CASSLAGNTIYF. CDR3 coding DNA: TGTGCCAGCAGCTTAGCGGGAAACACCATATATTTT.

This chain uses TRBV9 with TRBJ2-5; D remains ambiguous. From germline, CDR1 is SGDLS and CDR2 YYNGEE. The V end lost 3 bases, the J end lost 7 bases, and 10 bases lay between the germline ends. The CDR3 loop spans 12 amino acids. The CDR3 sequence is CASSAPQSTQYF. CDR3 nucleotides: TGTGCCAGCAGCGCTCCACAATCGACCCAGTACTTC.

The chain carries TRBV6-1 and TRBJ2-7, with 11 nucleotides matching TRBD2. Germline CDR1 is MNHNS and CDR2 is SASEGT. The length of the CDR3 is 12 residues. V was clipped by 11 bases and J by 4 bases; unmatched bases: 4. The CDR3 sequence: CAYSGGAYEQYF. The CDR3 bases are TGTGCCTATAGCGGGGGGGCTTACGAGCAGTACTTC.

The CDR3 DNA reads as TGCAGCGTTGTTTTCGGGAGCGACACCTACGAGCAGTACTTC. Its protein is CSVVFGSDTYEQYF. The V and J genes are TRBV29-1 and TRBJ2-7; D is possibly TRBD2 (6 bases). CDR3 size: 14 residues. V gave up 4 bases and J gave up 2 bases, with 15 bases separating them. The germline gives CDR1 SQVTM, CDR2 ANQGSEA.

This clone has a single count. A junction end diverges from the germline sequence, so it may reflect a read error. The chain carries TRBV7-7 and TRBJ2-1; D is uncertain. CDR1 is SSHAT, CDR2 FNYEAQ, per germline (reference sequence). This CDR3 is 13 amino acids long. CDR3 sequence: CASSLSRGGEQFF. The CDR3 nucleotides are TGTGCTAGCAGCTTAAGTCGCGGTGGGGAGCAGTTCTTC.

V gene TRBV6-7 combines with J gene TRBJ1-2; no clear D gene. TRBV6-7 is recorded as an ORF, its role being uncertain. The V end was cut by 7 bases, the J end by 0 bases, with 21 bases between. The CDR3 consists of 17 residues. DNA of the CDR3: TGTGCCAGCAACCCCTGGACGGTCGGACCGACTAACTATGGCTACACCTTC. This codes for CASNPWTVGPTNYGYTF.

The J gene is TRBJ2-2, the V gene TRBV5-1; the match to TRBD2 covers 10 bases. This CDR3 has 15 amino acids. The junction had 5 bases not matched to a gene; V was cut back by 8 bases and J by 1 base. Germline values: CDR1 SGHRS, CDR2 YFSETQ. Written as DNA, the CDR3 is TGCGCCAGTATTCAGCGGGAGGGGAACACCGGGGAGCTGTTTTTT. Amino acids: CASIQREGNTGELFF.

The chain joins TRBV10-2 to TRBJ2-7, with 11 bases matching TRBD2. The CDR3 is made up of 14 amino acids. After removal of 2 bases from V and 4 bases from J, the junction contained 1 base not matched to a gene. Germline CDR1 WSHSY, CDR2 SAAADI. The CDR3 reads CASSEASGRYEQYF. CDR3 DNA: TGCGCCAGCAGTGAGGCTAGCGGGAGGTACGAGCAGTACTTC.

The rearrangement uses TRBV5-6 and TRBJ2-1; 7 bases are shared with TRBD2. This CDR3 contains 16 residues. V lost 0 bases, J lost 2 bases, and 5 bases stayed unmatched. Per the germline V gene, CDR1 is SGHDT and CDR2 is YYEEEE. CDR3: CASSLVLAETYNEQFF. The CDR3 DNA is TGTGCCAGCAGCTTGGTCCTAGCGGAGACCTACAATGAGCAGTTCTTC.

V and J are TRBV30 and TRBJ1-2; 8 bases align to TRBD1. The CDR3 runs 14 residues. Unmatched junction bases numbered 12, after V lost 4 bases and J lost 8 bases. Germline V lookup: CDR1 GTSNPN, CDR2 SVGIG (reference sequence). The CDR3 nucleotides read TGTGCCTGGACCCAGCCGGACAGGGTGGAAGGCTACACCTTC. It yields the protein CAWTQPDRVEGYTF.

The chain employs TRBV28 and TRBJ1-2; 7 positions agree with TRBD1. V dropped 5 bases and J dropped 1; count of bases not matched to a gene: 7. Germline V gene lookup returns CDR1 MDHEN and CDR2 SYDVKM. The CDR3 runs to 15 residues. The CDR3 sequence: CASSQRDSLNYGYTF. CDR3 coding DNA: TGTGCCAGCAGTCAAAGGGACAGCCTTAACTATGGCTACACCTTC.

The rearrangement joins TRBV28 to TRBJ2-7, with D possibly TRBD1 on 6 matching bases. Germline assignment: CDR1 MDHEN and CDR2 SYDVKM. CDR3 length: 13 residues. V shed 4 bases and J shed 3 bases, with 10 bases lying between them. The CDR3 loop reads CASSSDSDYEQYF. CDR3 nucleotides: TGTGCCAGCAGTTCGGACAGTGACTACGAGCAGTACTTC.

This clone appeared once. The gene calls are TRBV28 and TRBJ1-2; 7 nucleotides match TRBD1. Germline CDR1 and CDR2: MDHEN and SYDVKM. CDR3 length: 17 residues. With 6 bases clipped from V and 2 bases from J, the junction kept 15 bases outside the gene matches. The CDR3 here is CASSLETGTAENYGYTF. The CDR3 DNA is TGTGCCAGCAGCCTAGAGACCGGGACAGCTGAGAACTATGGCTACACCTTC.

This clone appeared a single time. The same CDR3 can be traced to other DNA sequences in this sample. CDR3: CASSIIAENTGELFF. The CDR3 DNA is TGTGCCAGTAGTATAATAGCGGAGAACACCGGGGAGCTGTTTTTT. The rearrangement uses TRBV19 and TRBJ2-2; D possibly corresponds to TRBD2 (6 bases). CDR1 is LNHDA, CDR2 SQIVND, per germline (reference sequence). CDR3 length: 15 amino acids. Trimming removed 2 bases from V and 1 base from J, with 8 bases in between.

The genes are TRBV9 and TRBJ2-7; D gene unclear. Germline loops: CDR1 SGDLS, CDR2 YYNGEE. V gave up 10 bases and J gave up 6 bases, with 11 bases separating them. This CDR3 has 10 residues. The CDR3 region has the DNA TGTGCCGGACCCGTGGGCGAGCAGTACTTC. Its translation: CAGPVGEQYF.

The chain carries TRBV28 and TRBJ1-3; D not resolved. Germline loops: CDR1 MDHEN, CDR2 SYDVKM. The CDR3 sequence is 19 residues long. The ends were cut back, 6 bases at V and 0 bases at J, with 24 bases in the middle. The CDR3 sequence: CASSPTLIGPSASGNTIYF. The CDR3 nucleotides are TGTGCCAGCAGCCCAACGTTAATAGGACCGAGCGCCTCTGGAAACACCATATATTTT.

V and J are TRBV4-1 and TRBJ2-1; the D gene is possibly TRBD1 (6 bases). The CDR3 is 17 amino acids. Trimming removed 2 bases at V and 6 bases at J, with 20 bases between. CDR1 and CDR2 from the germline V gene are MGHRA and YSYEKL. This chain's CDR3 is CASSQQTGISYFNEQFF. The CDR3 nucleotides read TGCGCCAGCAGCCAACAAACAGGGATCTCCTACTTCAATGAGCAGTTCTTC.

The V and J genes are TRBV9 and TRBJ2-1, with D perhaps TRBD1 (6 bases). Germline-derived CDR1 and CDR2 are SGDLS and YYNGEE. With 3 bases removed from V and 4 bases from J, the gap between germline ends came to 8 bases. CDR3 size: 13 residues. The CDR3 loop is CASSAGHYNEQFF. The CDR3 DNA reads as TGTGCCAGCAGCGCGGGACATTACAATGAGCAGTTCTTC.

The chain employs TRBV2 and TRBJ2-7; D is unresolved. CDR3 length equals 15 residues. Trimming pared 4 bases from V and 3 bases from J, leaving 16 bases between. CDR1 is SNHLY, CDR2 FYNNEI, per germline. The CDR3: CASSGALGLHYEQYF. DNA for the CDR3: TGTGCCAGCAGTGGGGCCTTGGGCCTTCACTACGAGCAGTACTTC.

The gene calls are TRBV6-5 and TRBJ2-3; 9 nucleotides agree with TRBD2. With V trimmed by 6 bases and J by 3 bases, 1 base remained unmatched. In germline, CDR1 is MNHEY, CDR2 SVGAGI. The CDR3 is 13 residues long. The CDR3 region has the DNA TGTGCCAGCAGGACTAGCGGTACAGATACGCAGTATTTT. It is translated as CASRTSGTDTQYF.

The rearrangement links TRBV11-3 to TRBJ2-5; 11 bases align to TRBD1. Germline CDR1 is SGHNT and CDR2 is YENEEA. The trim removed 3 bases at V and 0 bases at J, leaving 3 bases unmatched. The CDR3 has 16 amino acids. CDR3 in amino acids: CASSFGDRGYQETQYF. CDR3 in DNA: TGTGCCAGCAGCTTCGGGGACAGGGGGTACCAAGAGACCCAGTACTTC.

On this clone: This sample also contains other DNA sequences that code for the same CDR3. V is TRBV4-1 and J is TRBJ1-5; no definite D call. V was trimmed by 1 base and J by 0 bases, leaving 4 bases between them. This CDR3 region has 14 residues. Germline V gene data show CDR1 as MGHRA and CDR2 as YSYEKL. CDR3 in DNA: TGCGCCAGCAGCCAAGTCGATAGCAATCAGCCCCAGCATTTT. Translation gives CASSQVDSNQPQHF.

The chain carries TRBV6-5 and TRBJ2-5; weak D call: TRBD2 (5 bases). Trimming stripped 1 base from V and 5 bases from J, with 14 bases between. The germline V gene has CDR1 MNHEY and CDR2 SVGAGI. The CDR3 length is 15 residues. CDR3 DNA: TGTGCCAGCAGTTACTGGGCAGACTCTAGCGAGACCCAGTACTTC. It specifies CASSYWADSSETQYF.

This clone was seen once. CDR3 nucleotide sequence: TGTGCCAGCAGTTTAGTAGCGGGAGATTTTCGGGAGCAGTACTTC. Protein: CASSLVAGDFREQYF. The rearrangement joins TRBV28 to TRBJ2-7; TRBD2 agrees at 9 bases. Looked up from germline, CDR1 is MDHEN and CDR2 is SYDVKM. Germline trimming cut 2 bases from V and 7 bases from J; bases unmatched to any gene: 9. This CDR3 spans 15 amino acids.

The chain is built from TRBV11-3 and TRBJ2-1; TRBD2 matches 14 bases. The CDR3 is 18 residues long. Germline trimming cut 5 bases from V and 0 bases from J; bases unmatched to any gene: 6. Germline lookup yields CDR1 SGHNT and CDR2 YENEEA. The CDR3 DNA follows: TGTGCCAGCAGCCTGGGACTAGCGGGAGACGGCTCCTACAATGAGCAGTTCTTC. Protein product: CASSLGLAGDGSYNEQFF.